This T cell receptor beta chain was sequenced for a study of shared clonotypes between healthy human individuals. The CDR3 runs 14 residues. V lost 6 bases and J 0 bases, leaving 11 bases between the germline ends. Germline loops: CDR1 MNHNY, CDR2 SVGAGI (reference sequence). Subsets obtained from CD4+ cells comprised CD45RA+ naive and CD45RA-negative memory cells. Notes on the study in general: In general, naive subsets displayed greater estimated richness than memory subsets did. The donor pool, a small one, limited the genetic and exposure-history diversity represented.

This clone was seen just once. As yet, its antigen is unknown. Deep-level assay runs were performed. The repertoire was sequenced with immunoSEQ multiplex PCR; TCRdb's copy has only in-frame clones and lacks some. Of approximately 330,000 clones listed, around 70% are singletons. The sequenced sample consisted of memory CD4+ T cells sorted from blood. This sample's subset: CD45RA-negative fraction. J is TRBJ2-5 and V is TRBV6-6; D tentatively fits TRBD1 or TRBD2 (5 bases each). The sequence derives from a man aged 25 to 40 in good health. The CDR3 coding sequence is TGTGCCAGCAGCGGGACCGAGTACCAAGAGACCCAGTACTTC. Translated, it gives CASSGTEYQETQYF.